This T cell receptor (beta chain) was retrieved from a study of T cells expressing NK-cell markers (dated by TCRdb to the early 2020s). Notes on the research overall: TCR beta-chain repertoires were profiled in sorted CD3+CD56+NKG2C+, CD3+CD56+NKG2C- and CD3+CD56-NKG2C+ T-cell subsets from several donors. Among the eight sequenced donors, only one was HCMV-seronegative, while the other seven were HCMV-seropositive. The eight sequenced donors were randomly selected healthy volunteers, three men and five women. The libraries were sequenced on Illumina HiSeq 2000/2500, MiSeq or NextSeq, producing 2 x 150 bp reads.

Sequenced using an Illumina HiSeq 2000. The TCR beta cDNA libraries were made using 5'RACE template switching, a step that added both a universal primer site and unique molecular identifiers. Synthesis of cDNA was primed from the TCR beta constant segment and was followed by two consecutive PCR amplification steps. The source study handled its data this way. MIGEC handled demultiplexing of the reads and grouping by UMI, while MiTCR was used to assemble and quantify clonotypes. To exclude erroneous sequences, only TCR cDNA sequences supported by at least two reads were retained. The tcR package was used for downstream repertoire analysis, and clonotypes were matched between fractions using CDR3 nucleotide sequence together with V segment. VDJmatch was used to annotate antigen specificity against VDJdb, with one amino acid substitution in CDR3 permitted. Based on TCRdb reprocessing of the reads, there is one entry per CDR3 protein sequence, and DNA is missing. The V and J calls were not made by the authors but by TCRdb's processing. For this sample, the table gives 150,000 to 180,000 distinct CDR3 sequences. 30% to 45% of the sample is held by the ten biggest clonotypes.

A commercial ELISA kit detecting HCMV-specific IgG in serum was used to determine HCMV serostatus. Peripheral blood mononuclear cells were isolated from blood by Ficoll density gradient centrifugation. A note on this clonotype: This receptor's antigen is unknown.

What the study reported, not specific to this receptor: Whether the expanded NKG2C-expressing T cell clones were specific for HCMV antigens was left unclear. Those dominant clonotypes were again the most abundant among CD3+CD56-NKG2C+ cells in a handful of donors, at about 28.3-60.1%. In 6 or 7 donors, the dominant CD3+CD56+NKG2C+ clonotypes ranked among the top 10 CD8+ clonotypes, making up roughly 1.0-8% of CD8+ T cells.

The CDR3 runs 14 amino acids, cysteine and phenylalanine included. No DNA sequence is on record. Per the germline V gene (reference sequence), SEHNR is the CDR1 and FQNEAQ is the CDR2. The sequence derives from a woman aged 45-65 years in good health. Donor details come from another sample of the same person, matched by shared clones. Material for sequencing was blood T cells: a sorted CD56 or NKG2C T cell subset, CD4+ or CD8+ T cells, or bulk PBMC T cells (not recorded which). The rearranged segments are TRBV7-9 and TRBJ1-1. The CDR3 loop reads CASSLGGGFTEAFF.